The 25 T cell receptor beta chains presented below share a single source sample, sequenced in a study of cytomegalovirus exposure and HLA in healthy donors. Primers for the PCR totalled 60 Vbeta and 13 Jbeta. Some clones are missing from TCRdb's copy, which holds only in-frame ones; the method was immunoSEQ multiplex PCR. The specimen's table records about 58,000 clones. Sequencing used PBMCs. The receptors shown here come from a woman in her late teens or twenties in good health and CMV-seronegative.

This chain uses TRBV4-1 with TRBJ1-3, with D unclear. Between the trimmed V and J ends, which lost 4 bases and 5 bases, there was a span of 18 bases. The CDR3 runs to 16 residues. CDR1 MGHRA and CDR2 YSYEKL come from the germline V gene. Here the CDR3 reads CASSLAGGPSRNTIYF. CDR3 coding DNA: TGCGCCAGCAGCCTCGCGGGCGGGCCGTCCAGAAACACCATATATTTT.

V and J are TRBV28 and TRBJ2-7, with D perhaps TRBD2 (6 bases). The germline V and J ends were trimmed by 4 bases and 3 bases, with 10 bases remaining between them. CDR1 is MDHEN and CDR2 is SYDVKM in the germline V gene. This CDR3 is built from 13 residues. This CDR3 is CASSSGTRYEQYF. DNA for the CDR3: TGTGCCAGCAGTTCCGGGACTCGCTACGAGCAGTACTTC.

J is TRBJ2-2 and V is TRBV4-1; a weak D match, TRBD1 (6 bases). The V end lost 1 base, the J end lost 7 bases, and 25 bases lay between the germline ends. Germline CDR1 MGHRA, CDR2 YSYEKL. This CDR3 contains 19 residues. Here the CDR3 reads CASSQGSPGQTNFGGELFF. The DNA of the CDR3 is TGCGCCAGCAGCCAAGGCTCCCCGGGACAAACCAACTTCGGCGGGGAGCTGTTTTTT.

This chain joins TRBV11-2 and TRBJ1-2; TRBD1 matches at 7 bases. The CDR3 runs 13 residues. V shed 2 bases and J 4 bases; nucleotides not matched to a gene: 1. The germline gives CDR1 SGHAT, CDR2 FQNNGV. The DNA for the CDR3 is TGTGCCAGCAGCTTAACAGGGGTCTATGGCTACACCTTC. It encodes CASSLTGVYGYTF.

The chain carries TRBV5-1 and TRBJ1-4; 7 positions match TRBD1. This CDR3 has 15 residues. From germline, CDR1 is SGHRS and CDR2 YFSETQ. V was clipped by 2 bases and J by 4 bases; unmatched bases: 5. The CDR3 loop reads CASSFYRGGNEKLFF. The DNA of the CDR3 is TGCGCCAGCAGCTTCTACAGGGGAGGTAATGAAAAACTGTTTTTT. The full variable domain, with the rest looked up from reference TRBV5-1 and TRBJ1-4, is KAGVTQTPRYLIKTRGQQVTLSCSPISGHRSVSWYQQTPGQGLQFLFEYFSETQRNKGNFPGRFSGRQFSNSRSEMNVSTLELGDSALYLCASSFYRGGNEKLFFGSGTQLSVL.

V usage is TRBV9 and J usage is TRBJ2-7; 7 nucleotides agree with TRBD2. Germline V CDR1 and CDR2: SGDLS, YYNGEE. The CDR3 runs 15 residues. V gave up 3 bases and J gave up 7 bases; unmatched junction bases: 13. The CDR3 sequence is CASSGGGAPGVEQYF. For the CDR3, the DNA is TGTGCCAGCAGCGGGGGGGGTGCCCCGGGGGTTGAGCAGTACTTC.

CDR3 loop: CASSQEAPLIARAFF. DNA for the CDR3: TGTGCCAGCAGCCAAGAAGCCCCCCTCATCGCCCGAGCTTTCTTT. This chain uses TRBV4-2 with TRBJ1-1; D gene ambiguous. Germline V gene lookup returns CDR1 LGHNA and CDR2 YNFKEQ. This CDR3 is 15 amino acids long. V was cut by 0 bases and J by 10 bases, with 18 bases left in between.

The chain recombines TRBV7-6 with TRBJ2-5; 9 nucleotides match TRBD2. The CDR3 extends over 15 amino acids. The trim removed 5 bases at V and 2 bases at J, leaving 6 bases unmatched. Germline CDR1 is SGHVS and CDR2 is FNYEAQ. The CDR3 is CASSRGTSPQETQYF. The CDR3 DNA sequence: TGTGCCAGCAGCCGGGGGACTAGCCCACAAGAGACCCAGTACTTC.

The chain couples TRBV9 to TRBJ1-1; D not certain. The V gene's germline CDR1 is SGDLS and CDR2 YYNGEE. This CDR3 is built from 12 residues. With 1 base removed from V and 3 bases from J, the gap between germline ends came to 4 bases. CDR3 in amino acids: CASSVQDTEAFF. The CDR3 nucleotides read TGTGCCAGCAGCGTACAGGACACTGAAGCTTTCTTT.

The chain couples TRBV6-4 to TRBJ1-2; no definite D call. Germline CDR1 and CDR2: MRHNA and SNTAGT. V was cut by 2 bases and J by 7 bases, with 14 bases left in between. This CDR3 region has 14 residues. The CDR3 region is CASSDHHTFTGYTF. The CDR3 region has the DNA TGTGCCAGCAGTGACCACCACACATTCACTGGCTACACCTTC.

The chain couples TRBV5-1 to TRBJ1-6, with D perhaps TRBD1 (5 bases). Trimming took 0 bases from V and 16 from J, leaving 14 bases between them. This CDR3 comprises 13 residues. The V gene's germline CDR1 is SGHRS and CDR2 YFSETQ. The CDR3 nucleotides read TGCGCCAGCAGCTTGGAAGGACACAAGGTGCTCCACTTT. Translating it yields CASSLEGHKVLHF.

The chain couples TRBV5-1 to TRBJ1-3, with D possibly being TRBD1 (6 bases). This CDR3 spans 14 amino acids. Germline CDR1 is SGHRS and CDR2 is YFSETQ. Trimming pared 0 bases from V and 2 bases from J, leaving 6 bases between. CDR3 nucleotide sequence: TGCGCCAGCAGCTTGGCAGGGGCTGGAAACACCATATATTTT. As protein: CASSLAGAGNTIYF.

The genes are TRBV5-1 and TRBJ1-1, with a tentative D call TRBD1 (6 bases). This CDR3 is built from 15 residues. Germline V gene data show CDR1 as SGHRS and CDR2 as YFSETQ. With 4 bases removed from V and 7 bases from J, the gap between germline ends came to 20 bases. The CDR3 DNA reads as TGCGCCAGCAGCCCCCAACTGGGGGCCTTTGGTGAAGCTTTCTTT. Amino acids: CASSPQLGAFGEAFF.

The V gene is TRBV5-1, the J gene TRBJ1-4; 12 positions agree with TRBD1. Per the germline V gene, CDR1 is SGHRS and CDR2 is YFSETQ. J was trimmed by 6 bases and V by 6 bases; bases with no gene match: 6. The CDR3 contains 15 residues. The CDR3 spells CASTDRDRGHEKLFF. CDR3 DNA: TGCGCCAGCACCGACCGGGACAGGGGGCATGAAAAACTGTTTTTT.

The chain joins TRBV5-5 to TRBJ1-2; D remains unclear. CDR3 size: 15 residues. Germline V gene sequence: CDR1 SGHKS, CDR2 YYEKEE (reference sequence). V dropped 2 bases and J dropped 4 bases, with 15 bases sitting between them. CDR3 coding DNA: TGTGCCAGCAGCTTCGAGGAAAGCCTATCCTATGGCTACACCTTC. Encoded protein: CASSFEESLSYGYTF.

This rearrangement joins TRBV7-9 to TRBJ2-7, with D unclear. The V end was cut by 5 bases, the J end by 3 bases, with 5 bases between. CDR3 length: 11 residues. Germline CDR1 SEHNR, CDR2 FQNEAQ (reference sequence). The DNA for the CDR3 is TGTGCCAGCAGCCGCAGCTACGAGCAGTACTTC. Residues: CASSRSYEQYF.

The CDR3 is CASSPDRGGSGYTF. CDR3 sequence (DNA): TGCGCCAGCAGCCCGGACAGGGGTGGTTCTGGCTACACCTTC. This rearrangement joins TRBV5-1 to TRBJ1-2; 9 bases are a match to TRBD1. Trimming cost V 4 bases and J 7 bases; bases outside gene matches: 8. The length of the CDR3 is 14 residues. Germline V lookup: CDR1 SGHRS, CDR2 YFSETQ.

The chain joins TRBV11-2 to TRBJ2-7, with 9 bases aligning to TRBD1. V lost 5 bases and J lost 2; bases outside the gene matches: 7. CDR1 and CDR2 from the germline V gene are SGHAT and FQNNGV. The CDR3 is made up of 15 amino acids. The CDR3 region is CASSRGTGPTYEQYF. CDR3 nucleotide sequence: TGTGCCAGCAGCCGAGGGACAGGGCCGACCTACGAGCAGTACTTC.

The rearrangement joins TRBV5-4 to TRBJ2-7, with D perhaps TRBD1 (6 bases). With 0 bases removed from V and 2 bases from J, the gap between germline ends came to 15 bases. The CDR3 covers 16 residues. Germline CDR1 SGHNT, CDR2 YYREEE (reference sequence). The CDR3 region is CASSLGGPLTAYEQYF. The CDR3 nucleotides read TGTGCCAGCAGCTTGGGGGGGCCCCTTACGGCCTACGAGCAGTACTTC.

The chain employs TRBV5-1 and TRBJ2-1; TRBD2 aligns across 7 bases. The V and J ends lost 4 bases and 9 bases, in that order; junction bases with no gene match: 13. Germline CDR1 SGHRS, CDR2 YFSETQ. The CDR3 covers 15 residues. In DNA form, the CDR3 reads TGCGCCAGCAGCCCGACTAGCCCCCTCGTGGGTGAGCAGTTCTTC. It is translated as CASSPTSPLVGEQFF.

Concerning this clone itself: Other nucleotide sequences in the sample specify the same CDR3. The CDR3 DNA reads as TGTGCCAGCAGCTTAGTACTAGCGGGAGGACTGGGGGTCTACGAGCAGTACTTC. This encodes CASSLVLAGGLGVYEQYF. The rearrangement joins TRBV7-8 to TRBJ2-7; 12 positions agree with TRBD2. The germline CDR1 and CDR2 sequences are SGHVS and FQNEAQ. This CDR3 is 18 amino acids long. V lost 1 base to trimming and J lost 3 bases; unmatched junction nucleotides: 10.

The chain's CDR3 is CSVGQSGTQYF. Here the CDR3 DNA reads TGCAGCGTTGGCCAATCGGGGACCCAGTACTTC. The chain has TRBV29-1 and TRBJ2-5; the D is unclear. Trimming removed 4 bases from V and 7 bases from J, with 10 bases in between. Germline-derived CDR1 and CDR2 are SQVTM and ANQGSEA. This CDR3 has 11 residues. Together with reference TRBV29-1 and TRBJ2-5, the CDR3 gives the full variable domain: SAVISQKPSRDICQRGTSLTIQCQVDSQVTMMFWYRQQPGQSLTLIATANQGSEATYESGFVIDKFPISRPNLTFSTLTVSNMSPEDSSIYLCSVGQSGTQYFGPGTRLLVL.

Here the CDR3 reads CSVSTGTSNQPQHF. CDR3 bases: TGCAGCGTCTCGACAGGAACAAGCAATCAGCCCCAGCATTTT. J is TRBJ1-5 and V is TRBV29-1, with D possibly matching TRBD1 (6 bases). The V end lost 6 bases, the J end lost 1 base, and 13 bases lay between the germline ends. Germline CDR1 SQVTM, CDR2 ANQGSEA. This CDR3 comprises 14 residues. The complete variable domain, with remaining parts taken from reference TRBV29-1 and TRBJ1-5, reads SAVISQKPSRDICQRGTSLTIQCQVDSQVTMMFWYRQQPGQSLTLIATANQGSEATYESGFVIDKFPISRPNLTFSTLTVSNMSPEDSSIYLCSVSTGTSNQPQHFGDGTRLSIL.

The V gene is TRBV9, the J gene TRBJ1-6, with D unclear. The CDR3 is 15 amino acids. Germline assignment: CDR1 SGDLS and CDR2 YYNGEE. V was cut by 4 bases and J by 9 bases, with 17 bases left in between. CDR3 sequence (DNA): TGTGCCAGCAGCCCCATTGAGGAGGGAATTTCACCCCTCCACTTT. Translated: CASSPIEEGISPLHF.

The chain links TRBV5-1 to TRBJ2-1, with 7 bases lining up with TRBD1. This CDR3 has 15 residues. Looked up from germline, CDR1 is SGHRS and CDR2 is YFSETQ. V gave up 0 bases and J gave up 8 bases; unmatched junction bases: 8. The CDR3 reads CASSLEGGADDEQFF. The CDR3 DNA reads TGCGCCAGCAGCTTGGAAGGGGGCGCGGATGATGAGCAGTTCTTC.